This T cell receptor (beta chain) was obtained from a study of identical twins. Overall study findings and caveats: Without tracking the same donors, conclusions rested on cross-sectional statistical analysis. Fewer insertions characterized abundant cord blood beta clonotypes, whereas memory repertoires showed none.

Comments on this clonotype: Its antigen is undetermined.

The cDNA had a unique molecular identifier and a template-switch universal primer site. Each CDR3 protein is one row after TCRdb ran MiXCR on the 5' RACE reads. This table has about 240,000 distinct CDR3 sequences, over 9.5% appearing once. Germline assignment: CDR1 MDHEN and CDR2 SYDVKM. The V end was cut by 8 bases, the J end by 4 bases, with 17 bases between. The CDR3 runs to 14 residues. The specimen was memory T cells sorted from blood. This chain connects TRBV28 to TRBJ1-1; D unresolved. The clonotype comes from a man aged 45-60 years in good health. CDR3 DNA sequence: TGTGCCAGCGGAACCCGGACGAGCGGCACTGAAGCTTTCTTT. Translated: CASGTRTSGTEAFF.